This T cell receptor (beta chain) stems from a study of blood T cell repertoires in COVID-19. Study in general: Acute and convalescent COVID-19 specimens originated in the United States, Italy and Spain. T cells, B-cell-depleted T cells, or PBMCs supplied cDNA or gDNA.

Here immunoSEQ multiplex PCR was the method, and the copy in TCRdb shows in-frame clones only, minus some. Here the sample spans roughly 290,000 clones, around 86% being singletons. The study recruited people aged roughly 18 to 100 years across approximately 25 US areas. Grouping used clinical history reported by participants in a survey and questionnaire. The clonotype was recovered from a woman between 40 and 55 years old who had recovered from COVID-19. Sequenced sample: PBMCs or T cells enriched from blood (not recorded which).

CDR3 loop: CASSTSGRNDEQFF. CDR3 in DNA: TGTGCCAGCAGCACTAGCGGGAGGAACGATGAGCAGTTCTTC. This chain links TRBV9 with TRBJ2-1, with 12 bases matching TRBD2. Germline V gene sequence: CDR1 SGDLS, CDR2 YYNGEE. The CDR3 totals 14 residues. Germline trimming cut 4 bases from V and 8 bases from J; bases unmatched to any gene: 4.